This T cell receptor (beta chain) was sequenced in a study of graft-versus-host responses after intestinal transplantation. Study in general: All recipients were given anti-thymocyte globulin induction, and tacrolimus and steroids were then administered for 2 to 3 years. Overall study findings and caveats: Allografts from individuals with graft-donor T cell macrochimerism displayed high graft-versus-host to host-versus-graft clonal ratios.

Germline V lookup: CDR1 SGHDT, CDR2 YYEEEE. V was pared by 4 bases and J by 3 bases, with 8 bases of the junction left unmatched. This CDR3 is 16 amino acids long. Sequencing was performed with immunoSEQ multiplex PCR; in TCRdb, only in-frame clones are kept and a portion is missing. The sample consists of 20,000 to 30,000 clones, roughly 82% of them appearing once. To note about this clone: As yet, its antigen is unknown.

Here the sequenced sample was unstimulated CD4+ T cells sorted from spleen or lymph node cells, taken before intestinal transplant. The TCR sequence derives from a human donor who received an intestinal transplant. The gene calls are TRBV5-6 and TRBJ2-7; 12 nucleotides match TRBD2. CDR3 DNA: TGTGCCAGCAGCCCCAGAGGACTAGCGGGGCTCTACGAGCAGTACTTC. Amino acids: CASSPRGLAGLYEQYF.